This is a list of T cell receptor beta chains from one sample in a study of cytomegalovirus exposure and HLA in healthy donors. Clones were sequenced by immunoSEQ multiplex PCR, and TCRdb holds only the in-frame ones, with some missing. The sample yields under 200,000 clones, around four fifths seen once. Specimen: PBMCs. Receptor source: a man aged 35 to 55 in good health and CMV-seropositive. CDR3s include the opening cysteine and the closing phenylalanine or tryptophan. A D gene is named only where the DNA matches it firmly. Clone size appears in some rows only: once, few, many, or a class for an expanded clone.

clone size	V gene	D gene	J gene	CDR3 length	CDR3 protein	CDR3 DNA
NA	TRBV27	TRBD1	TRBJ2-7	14	CASSPRTGFPWQYF	TGTGCCAGCAGTCCCAGGACAGGGTTTCCATGGCAATACTTC
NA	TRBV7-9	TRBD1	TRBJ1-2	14	CASSPTGGPYGYTF	TGTGCCAGCAGTCCGACAGGGGGCCCCTATGGCTACACCTTC
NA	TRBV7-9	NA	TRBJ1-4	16	CASSPRDRTWREKLFF	TGTGCCAGCAGCCCAAGAGACCGCACGTGGAGGGAAAAACTGTTTTTT
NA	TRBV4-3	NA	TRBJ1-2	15	CASSHFAGASGSYTF	TGCGCCAGCAGCCACTTTGCGGGGGCCAGTGGGAGCTACACCTTC
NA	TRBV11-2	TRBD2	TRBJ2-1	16	CASSSTSGSSYNEQFF	TGTGCCAGCAGCTCGACTAGCGGGAGCTCCTACAATGAGCAGTTCTTC
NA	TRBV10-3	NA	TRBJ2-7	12	CAISESTYEQYF	TGTGCCATCAGTGAGTCTACCTACGAGCAGTACTTC
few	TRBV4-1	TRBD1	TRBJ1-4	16	CASSQAIRDSNEKLFF	TGCGCCAGCAGCCAAGCTATTAGGGACAGTAATGAAAAACTGTTTTTT
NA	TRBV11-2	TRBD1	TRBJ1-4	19	CASSLGFGTGARTNEKLFF	TGTGCCAGCAGCTTAGGTTTCGGGACAGGGGCCCGAACTAATGAAAAACTGTTTTTT
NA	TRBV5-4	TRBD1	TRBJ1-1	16	CASSGGVDRVVTEAFF	TGTGCCAGCAGCGGGGGGGTGGACAGGGTGGTTACTGAAGCTTTCTTT
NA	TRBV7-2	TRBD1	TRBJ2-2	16	CASSPTTGLGTGELFF	TGTGCCAGCAGCCCAACGACAGGGTTAGGGACCGGGGAGCTGTTTTTT
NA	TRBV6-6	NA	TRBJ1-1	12	CASSHRDTEAFF	TGTGCCAGCAGCCACAGAGACACTGAAGCTTTCTTT
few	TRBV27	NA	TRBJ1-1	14	CASSQAGRRLEAFF	TGTGCCAGCAGTCAAGCCGGGAGAAGACTTGAAGCTTTCTTT
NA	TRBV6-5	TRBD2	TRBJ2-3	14	CATGSGTLTDTQYF	TGTGCCACCGGTAGCGGGACTCTGACAGATACGCAGTATTTT
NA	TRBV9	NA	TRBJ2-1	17	CASSPRGGGSAFNEQFF	TGTGCCAGCAGCCCAAGGGGCGGCGGTTCTGCTTTCAATGAGCAGTTCTTC
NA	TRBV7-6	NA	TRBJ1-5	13	CASSSDRNQPQHF	TGTGCCAGCAGCTCGGACAGAAATCAGCCCCAGCATTTT
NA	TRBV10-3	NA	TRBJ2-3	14	CAIKGTISTDTQYF	TGTGCCATCAAAGGCACTATTAGCACAGATACGCAGTATTTT
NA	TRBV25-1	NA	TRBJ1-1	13	CASRPSMNTEAFF	TGTGCCAGCAGACCCTCTATGAACACTGAAGCTTTCTTT
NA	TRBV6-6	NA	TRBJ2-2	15	CASSYREASAGELFF	TGTGCCAGCAGCTACAGGGAGGCGAGTGCCGGGGAGCTGTTTTTT
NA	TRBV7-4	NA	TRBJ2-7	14	CASSRPPPGVGQYF	TGTGCCAGCAGCCGTCCCCCTCCCGGGGTGGGGCAGTACTTC
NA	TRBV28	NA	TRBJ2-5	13	CASSPGDSETQYF	TGTGCCAGCAGTCCCGGGGACTCAGAGACCCAGTACTTC
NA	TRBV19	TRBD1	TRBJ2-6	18	CASSMDRGLLSGANVLTF	TGTGCCAGTAGTATGGACAGGGGGCTCCTATCTGGGGCCAACGTCCTGACTTTC
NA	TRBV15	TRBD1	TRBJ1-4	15	CATGHRGSSNEKLFF	TGTGCCACCGGGCACAGGGGTTCGTCTAATGAAAAACTGTTTTTT
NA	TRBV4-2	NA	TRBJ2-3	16	CASSQEASRFTDTQYF	TGTGCCAGCAGCCAAGAGGCTAGCAGATTCACAGATACGCAGTATTTT
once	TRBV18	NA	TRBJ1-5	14	CASSRVTGIEPQHF	TGTGCCAGCTCACGGGTCACAGGTATCGAACCCCAGCATTTT
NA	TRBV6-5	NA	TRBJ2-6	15	CASSLQGAGANVLTF	TGTGCCAGCAGTTTACAGGGTGCTGGGGCCAACGTCCTGACTTTC
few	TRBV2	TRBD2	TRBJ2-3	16	CASSDGAPGGTDTQYF	TGTGCCAGCAGTGACGGGGCGCCGGGGGGAACAGATACGCAGTATTTT
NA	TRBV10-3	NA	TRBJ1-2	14	CAISPGPQGGGYTF	TGTGCCATCAGCCCCGGGCCACAGGGTGGAGGCTACACCTTC
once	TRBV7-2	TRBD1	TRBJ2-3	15	CASSRDRSSTDTQYF	TGTGCCAGCAGCAGGGACAGGAGTTCCACAGATACGCAGTATTTT
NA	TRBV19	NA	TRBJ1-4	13	CASSLTREEKLFF	TGTGCCAGTAGTCTGACCAGGGAAGAAAAACTGTTTTTT
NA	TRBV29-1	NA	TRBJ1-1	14	CSVSLTGRETEAFF	TGCAGCGTATCCCTCACAGGGAGAGAAACTGAAGCTTTCTTT
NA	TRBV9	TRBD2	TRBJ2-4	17	CASSVGGGGRIQNSQYF	TGTGCCAGCAGCGTAGGGGGGGGCGGGAGGATACAAAACAGTCAGTACTTC
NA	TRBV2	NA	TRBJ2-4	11	CASGEGNIQYF	TGTGCCAGCGGCGAGGGAAACATTCAGTACTTC
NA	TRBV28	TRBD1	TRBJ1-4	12	CASDRANEKLFF	TGTGCCAGCGACAGGGCTAATGAAAAACTGTTTTTT
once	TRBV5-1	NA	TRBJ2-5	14	CASSLVAAKETQYF	TGCGCCAGCAGCTTGGTAGCGGCAAAAGAGACCCAGTACTTC
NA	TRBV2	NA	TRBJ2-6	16	CASSVFWDSGANGLTF	TGTGCCAGCAGTGTGTTCTGGGACTCTGGGGCCAACGGCCTGACTTTC
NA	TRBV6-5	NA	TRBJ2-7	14	CASKSTGVGYEQYF	TGTGCCAGCAAGTCGACGGGAGTAGGCTACGAGCAGTACTTC
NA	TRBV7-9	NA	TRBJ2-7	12	CASSLVTYEQYF	TGTGCCAGCAGCTTAGTTACCTACGAGCAGTACTTC
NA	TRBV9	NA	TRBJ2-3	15	CASSDDRSSTDTQYF	TGTGCCAGCAGCGACGACAGGTCTAGCACAGATACGCAGTATTTT
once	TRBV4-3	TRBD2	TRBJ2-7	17	CASSPHLRTSWTYEQYF	TGCGCCAGCAGCCCACACCTTCGGACTAGCTGGACCTACGAGCAGTACTTC
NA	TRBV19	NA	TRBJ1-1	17	CASSIRGRGHMNTEAFF	TGTGCCAGTAGTATTAGAGGCAGGGGTCATATGAACACTGAAGCTTTCTTT
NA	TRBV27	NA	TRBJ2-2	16	CASSLSGSANTGELFF	TGTGCCAGCAGTTTATCAGGCAGCGCGAACACCGGGGAGCTGTTTTTT
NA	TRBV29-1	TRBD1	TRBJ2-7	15	CSVVQGAKNSYEQYF	TGCAGCGTTGTCCAGGGGGCAAAGAATTCCTACGAGCAGTACTTC
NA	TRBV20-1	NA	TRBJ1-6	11	CSAGAVSPLHF	TGCAGTGCAGGGGCTGTATCACCCCTCCACTTT
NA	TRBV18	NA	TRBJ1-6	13	CASSPGRGSPLHF	TGTGCCAGCTCACCTGGGAGGGGTTCACCCCTCCACTTT
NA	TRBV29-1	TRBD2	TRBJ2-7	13	CSVGGLAGGEQYF	TGCAGCGTTGGGGGACTAGCGGGAGGTGAGCAGTACTTC
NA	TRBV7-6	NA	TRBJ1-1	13	CASSSRVNTEAFF	TGTGCCAGCAGCTCCAGGGTGAACACTGAAGCTTTCTTT
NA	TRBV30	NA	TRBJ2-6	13	CAWSNSGANVLTF	TGTGCCTGGAGCAACTCTGGGGCCAACGTCCTGACTTTC
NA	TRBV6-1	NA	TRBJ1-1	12	CAVGGWDTEAFF	TGTGCCGTGGGGGGGTGGGACACTGAAGCTTTCTTT
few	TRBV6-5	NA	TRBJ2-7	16	CASSYSSGLRSYEQYF	TGTGCCAGCAGTTACTCCTCAGGACTTAGATCCTACGAGCAGTACTTC
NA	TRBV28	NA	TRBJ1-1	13	CASSLLVNTEAFF	TGTGCCAGCAGTTTATTAGTGAACACTGAAGCTTTCTTT
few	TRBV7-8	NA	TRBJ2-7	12	CASSLGGDEQYF	TGTGCCAGCAGCTTAGGGGGGGACGAGCAGTACTTC
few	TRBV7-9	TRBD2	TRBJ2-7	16	CASSSIAGGGSYEQYF	TGTGCCAGCAGCTCGATCGCGGGAGGAGGATCCTACGAGCAGTACTTC
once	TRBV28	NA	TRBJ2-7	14	CASSQITPGSREYF	TGTGCCAGCAGTCAAATCACACCCGGCTCCAGGGAGTACTTC